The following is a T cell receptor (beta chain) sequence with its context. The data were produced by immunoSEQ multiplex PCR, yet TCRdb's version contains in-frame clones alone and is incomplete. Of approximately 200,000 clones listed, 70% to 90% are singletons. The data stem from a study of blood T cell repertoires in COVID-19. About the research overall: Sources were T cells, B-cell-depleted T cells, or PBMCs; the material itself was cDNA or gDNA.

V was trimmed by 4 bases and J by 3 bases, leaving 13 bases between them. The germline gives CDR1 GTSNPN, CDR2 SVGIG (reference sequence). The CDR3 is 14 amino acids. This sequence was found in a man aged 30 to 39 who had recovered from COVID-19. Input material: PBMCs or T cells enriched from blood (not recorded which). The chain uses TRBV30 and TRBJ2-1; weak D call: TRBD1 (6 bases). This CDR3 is CAWTRGGDYNEQFF. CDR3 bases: TGTGCCTGGACCCGAGGGGGTGACTACAATGAGCAGTTCTTC.